This TCR beta chain appears in the sequencing data of a study of blood T cell repertoires in COVID-19 (dated by TCRdb to about 2020). Regarding the complete study: Samples from collaborators originated in the United States, Italy and Spain and spanned both the acute and convalescent phases of COVID-19. The repertoires were released in a freely available public database intended as a resource for research on the immune response to SARS-CoV-2. The prospective study material was composed of cDNA or gDNA derived from T cells, B-cell-depleted T cells, or PBMCs. HLA class I and class II types, where available, came from metadata supplied by the sample provider rather than from assay-based typing. The dataset comprised deeply sampled blood TCRbeta repertoires from subjects exposed to, actively infected with, or recovered from COVID-19. The samples were drawn from two sources: the first 160 participants of the ongoing ImmuneRACE study, and 950 to 1,500 subjects contributed by 6 global collaborators. A de-identified subject ID, COVID-19 status, age in years and sex were almost always included in the sample metadata.

Overall results and qualifications from the work: How much clinical and demographic metadata was included differed by source and by participant, and the metadata was provided uncurated.

Looking up the germline V gene yields CDR1 MNHEY and CDR2 SVGAGI. The CDR3 measures 14 amino acids from cysteine to phenylalanine. Just the 42-base CDR3 DNA is kept, in frame starting at base 1. The immunoSEQ Assay, a bias-controlled multiplex PCR, was used to amplify TCRbeta CDR3 regions from genomic DNA. The original methods were these. Within the assay, amplification of reference gene primers was used to estimate how many nucleated cells each sample contained. To quantify the absolute abundance of each unique TCRbeta CDR3 rearrangement, sequence reads were collapsed and filtered. Productive Simpson clonality was computed per sample as the square root of Simpson's diversity index over productive rearrangements. Not all clones reach the TCRdb copy of this immuneACCESS table, which keeps in-frame sequences only. Checked studies attribute under half of the gap to unresolved V genes and leave the rest unexplained. The D gene and trimming were derived from the DNA, and the V and J assignments and clone size from that table. The table for this sample lists 30,000 to 40,000 clones; about 80% of them were counted only once. The ten most abundant clones make up approximately 30% of the sample.

Of note for this clone: Its antigen is not yet known. A read error may be the cause here, since a much bigger clone is one base away.

The collaborating institutions used their own protocols to collect whole blood in K2EDTA tubes. For TCRbeta analysis, collaborator samples were shipped as frozen whole blood, as isolated PBMCs, or as DNA extracted from either sample type. The TCR sequence derives from a man older than 75 with acute or convalescent COVID-19. Rearrangement joined TRBV6-5 to TRBJ2-2, and 7 bases in between align with TRBD2. Sequencing was performed on peripheral blood. The CDR3 here reads CASKRGPNTEELFF. The sequenced DNA: TGTGCCAGCAAGCGGGGACCGAACACCGAGGAGCTGTTTTTT.